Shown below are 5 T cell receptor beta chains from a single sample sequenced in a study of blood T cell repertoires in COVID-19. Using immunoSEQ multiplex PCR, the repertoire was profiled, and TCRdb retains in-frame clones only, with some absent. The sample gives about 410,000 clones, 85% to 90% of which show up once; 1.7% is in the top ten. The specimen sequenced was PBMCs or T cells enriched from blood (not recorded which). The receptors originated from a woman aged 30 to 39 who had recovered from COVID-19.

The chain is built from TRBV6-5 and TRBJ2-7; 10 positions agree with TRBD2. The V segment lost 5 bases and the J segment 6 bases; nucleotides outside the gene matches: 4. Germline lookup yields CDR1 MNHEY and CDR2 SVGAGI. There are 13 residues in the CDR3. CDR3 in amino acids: CASSSGGASEQYF. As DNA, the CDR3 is TGTGCCAGCAGTAGCGGGGGGGCAAGCGAGCAGTACTTC.

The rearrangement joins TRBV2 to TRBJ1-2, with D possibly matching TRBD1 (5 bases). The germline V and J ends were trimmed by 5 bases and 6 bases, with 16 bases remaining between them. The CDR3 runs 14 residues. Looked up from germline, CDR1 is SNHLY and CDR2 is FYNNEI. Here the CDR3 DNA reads TGTGCCAGCAGTCTCCTGGGCAGGGTGAATGGCTACACCTTC. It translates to CASSLLGRVNGYTF. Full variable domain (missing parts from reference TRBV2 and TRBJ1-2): EPEVTQTPSHQVTQMGQEVILRCVPISNHLYFYWYRQILGQKVEFLVSFYNNEISEKSEIFDDQFSVERPDGSNFTLKIRSTKLEDSAMYFCASSLLGRVNGYTFGSGTRLTVV.

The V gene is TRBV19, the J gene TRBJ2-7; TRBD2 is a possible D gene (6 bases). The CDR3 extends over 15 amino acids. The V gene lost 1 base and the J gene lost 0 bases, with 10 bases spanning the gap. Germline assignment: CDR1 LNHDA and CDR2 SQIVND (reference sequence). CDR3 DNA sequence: TGTGCCAGTAGTATAGGCGGGGTGGGCTCCTACGAGCAGTACTTC. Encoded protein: CASSIGGVGSYEQYF.

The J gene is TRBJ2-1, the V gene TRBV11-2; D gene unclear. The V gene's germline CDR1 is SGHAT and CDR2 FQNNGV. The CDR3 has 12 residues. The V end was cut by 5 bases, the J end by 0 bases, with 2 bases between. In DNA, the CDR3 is TGTGCCAGCAGCCACTCCTACAATGAGCAGTTCTTC. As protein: CASSHSYNEQFF.

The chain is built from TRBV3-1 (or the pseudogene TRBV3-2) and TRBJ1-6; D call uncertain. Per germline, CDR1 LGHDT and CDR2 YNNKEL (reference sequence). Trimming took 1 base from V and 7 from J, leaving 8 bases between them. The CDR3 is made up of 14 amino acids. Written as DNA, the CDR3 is TGTGCCAGCAGCCAAGCTGGAGGGAATTCACCCCTCCACTTT. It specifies CASSQAGGNSPLHF.